This T cell receptor beta chain comes out of a study of shared clonotypes between healthy human individuals. It was CD45RO-negative cells, positively selected for CCR7, that made up naive CD8 cells, with terminally differentiated effector memory CD45RA+ cells excluded. Caucasian adults residing in Nashville, Tennessee made up all the donors. In the case of this clone: The target antigen is unknown.

The CDR3 extends over 16 amino acids. Germline V lookup: CDR1 SGHTA, CDR2 FQGNSA. The junction had 9 bases not matched to a gene; V was cut back by 4 bases and J by 5 bases. Several immunoSEQ plates received, in even portions, the genomic DNA of each subset. The protocol was immunoSEQ multiplex PCR, while the TCRdb copy is restricted to in-frame clones and leaves out a portion. The sample consists of under 1 million clones, more than 85% of them appearing once. Study-wide findings and caveats: Relative to memory subsets, naive subsets generally showed larger estimated richness. The study sampled only blood, and tissue repertoires likely differ.

The TCR comes from a man aged 30 to 39 in good health. Source material: naive CD8+ T cells sorted from blood. J is TRBJ2-5 and V is TRBV7-2; 11 bases align to TRBD1. Here the CDR3 DNA reads TGTGCCAGCAGCTCCGGACAGGGGGCTGTTTGGGAGACCCAGTACTTC. As protein: CASSSGQGAVWETQYF. The whole variable domain, filled in from reference TRBV7-2 and TRBJ2-5, reads GAGVSQSPSNKVTEKGKDVELRCDPISGHTALYWYRQSLGQGLEFLIYFQGNSAPDKSGLPSDRFSAERTGGSVSTLTIQRTQQEDSAVYLCASSSGQGAVWETQYFGPGTRLLVL.